Presented here are 19 T cell receptor beta chains from one specimen sequenced in a study of T cell changes during pregnancy in multiple sclerosis. Libraries were prepared by immunoSEQ multiplex PCR; TCRdb keeps only in-frame clonotypes and omits some of them. Here the sample spans approximately 110,000 clones, 80% to 95% being singletons. The sample was peripheral blood, taken after pregnancy. Every receptor here comes from a female donor with multiple sclerosis, enrolled in a pregnancy study.

The CDR3 protein is CASSLDSSTPYNEQFF. The DNA for the CDR3 is TGCGCCAGCAGCTTGGATTCCAGTACCCCCTACAATGAGCAGTTCTTC. The gene calls are TRBV5-1 and TRBJ2-1, with D unclear. The CDR3 runs to 16 residues. From germline, CDR1 is SGHRS and CDR2 YFSETQ. Trimming left V 0 bases short and J 2 bases short, with 12 bases between. Using reference TRBV5-1 and TRBJ2-1 for the parts outside the CDR3, the full variable domain is KAGVTQTPRYLIKTRGQQVTLSCSPISGHRSVSWYQQTPGQGLQFLFEYFSETQRNKGNFPGRFSGRQFSNSRSEMNVSTLELGDSALYLCASSLDSSTPYNEQFFGPGTRLTVL.

The chain recombines TRBV5-1 with TRBJ1-2, with D tentatively TRBD1 (6 bases). V lost 0 bases and J lost 1, with 16 bases in between. The CDR3 has 17 amino acids. Germline loops: CDR1 SGHRS, CDR2 YFSETQ. This CDR3 is CASSLAHLGQNNYGYTF. CDR3 nucleotides: TGCGCCAGCAGCTTGGCCCACCTCGGACAGAATAACTATGGCTACACCTTC.

The chain has TRBV19 and TRBJ1-2; D might be TRBD1 (6 bases). Germline V gene data show CDR1 as LNHDA and CDR2 as SQIVND (reference sequence). The CDR3 sequence is 13 residues long. V lost 5 bases, J lost 4 bases, and 11 bases lay in between. CDR3 coding DNA: TGTGCCAGTAGTGAACAGGGAAGCTATGGCTACACCTTC. Translated, it gives CASSEQGSYGYTF.

This chain links TRBV5-1 with TRBJ2-5, with 12 bases lining up with TRBD2. Germline V gives CDR1 SGHRS, CDR2 YFSETQ. CDR3 length equals 16 residues. Unmatched junction bases numbered 6, after V lost 4 bases and J lost 2 bases. CDR3 DNA: TGCGCCAGCAGCCTGGGACTAGCGGGTTTACAAGAGACCCAGTACTTC. It codes for CASSLGLAGLQETQYF.

The gene calls are TRBV6-5 and TRBJ1-1; D is ambiguous. Germline values: CDR1 MNHEY, CDR2 SVGAGI. V shed 2 bases and J shed 3 bases, with 7 bases lying between them. The CDR3 has 13 amino acids. CDR3 DNA: TGTGCCAGCAGTTACACTACCTACACTGAAGCTTTCTTT. It yields the protein CASSYTTYTEAFF.

The chain is built from TRBV15 and TRBJ2-5, with 8 bases lining up with TRBD1. Germline assignment: CDR1 LNHNV and CDR2 YYDKDF (reference sequence). There are 15 residues in the CDR3. J was trimmed by 3 bases and V by 8 bases; bases with no gene match: 11. CDR3 sequence reads: CATDSSATGEETQYF. Here the CDR3 DNA reads TGTGCCACCGACTCCTCAGCGACAGGGGAAGAGACCCAGTACTTC.

J is TRBJ2-6 and V is TRBV2, with D uncertain. Germline V lookup: CDR1 SNHLY, CDR2 FYNNEI. The CDR3 has 14 amino acids. V was cut by 7 bases and J by 0 bases, with 7 bases left in between. The DNA for the CDR3 is TGTGCCAGCATGGAGTACTCTGGGGCCAACGTCCTGACTTTC. Translation gives CASMEYSGANVLTF.

The chain carries TRBV18 and TRBJ1-5, with D unclear. The CDR3 covers 16 residues. CDR1 KGHSH and CDR2 LQKENI come from the germline V gene. V was clipped by 1 base and J by 0 bases, with 10 bases between them. CDR3 DNA: TGTGCCAGCTCACCACTCCCCGGGAATAGCAATCAGCCCCAGCATTTT. Protein product: CASSPLPGNSNQPQHF.

The chain has TRBV9 and TRBJ1-6; 7 positions match TRBD1. CDR3 length equals 15 residues. The trim removed 0 bases at V and 8 bases at J, leaving 5 bases unmatched. Germline V lookup: CDR1 SGDLS, CDR2 YYNGEE. This chain's CDR3 is CASSVGEGGHSPLHF. CDR3 DNA sequence: TGTGCCAGCAGCGTAGGTGAAGGGGGCCATTCACCCCTCCACTTT.

This chain links TRBV7-3 with TRBJ2-2; perhaps TRBD2 as D (6 bases). Germline CDR1 SGHTA, CDR2 FQGTGA. Trimming stripped 4 bases from V and 1 base from J, with 10 bases between. The CDR3 runs to 15 residues. In DNA form, the CDR3 reads TGTGCCAGCAGCTGGGGGACTTTGAACACCGGGGAGCTGTTTTTT. Encoded protein: CASSWGTLNTGELFF.

The V and J genes are TRBV19 and TRBJ1-5; maybe TRBD1 (5 bases). CDR1 is LNHDA, CDR2 SQIVND, per germline (reference sequence). V lost 9 bases and J lost 7, with 19 bases in between. The CDR3 consists of 14 residues. The CDR3 sequence is CASTKVGRRQPQHF. The CDR3 DNA follows: TGTGCCAGCACTAAGGTGGGGCGTCGACAGCCCCAGCATTTT. Combining the CDR3 with reference TRBV19 and TRBJ1-5 gives the whole variable domain DGGITQSPKYLFRKEGQNVTLSCEQNLNHDAMYWYRQDPGQGLRLIYYSQIVNDFQKGDIAEGYSVSREKKESFPLTVTSAQKNPTAFYLCASTKVGRRQPQHFGDGTRLSIL.

This chain uses TRBV6-1 with TRBJ2-5; 8 nucleotides agree with TRBD2. CDR1 and CDR2 from the germline V gene are MNHNS and SASEGT. Trimming took 3 bases from V and 7 from J; bases not matched to a gene: 7. The CDR3 has 14 amino acids. The DNA for the CDR3 is TGTGCCAGCAGTGATTTAGCGGGGTCGTGGACCCAGTACTTC. As protein: CASSDLAGSWTQYF.

The CDR3 spells CATSRDEDTYGYTF. CDR3 DNA sequence: TGTGCCACCAGCAGAGATGAGGACACCTATGGCTACACCTTC. The gene calls are TRBV15 and TRBJ1-2; D possibly corresponds to TRBD1 (5 bases). This CDR3 is built from 14 residues. Germline-derived CDR1 and CDR2 are LNHNV and YYDKDF (reference sequence). V lost 0 bases, J lost 4 bases, and 9 bases lay in between. Complete variable domain (other parts from reference TRBV15 and TRBJ1-2): DAMVIQNPRYQVTQFGKPVTLSCSQTLNHNVMYWYQQKSSQAPKLLFHYYDKDFNNEADTPDNFQSRRPNTSFCFLDIRSPGLGDTAMYLCATSRDEDTYGYTFGSGTRLTVV.

The chain has TRBV5-1 and TRBJ2-2; TRBD1 is a possible D gene (5 bases). Per germline, CDR1 SGHRS and CDR2 YFSETQ. Trimming cost V 0 bases and J 4 bases, with 10 bases left between them. This CDR3 has 15 amino acids. Written as DNA, the CDR3 is TGCGCCAGCAGCTTGGCAGGGCCATTCACCGGGGAGCTGTTTTTT. It is translated as CASSLAGPFTGELFF. Full variable domain (remainder filled in from reference TRBV5-1 and TRBJ2-2): KAGVTQTPRYLIKTRGQQVTLSCSPISGHRSVSWYQQTPGQGLQFLFEYFSETQRNKGNFPGRFSGRQFSNSRSEMNVSTLELGDSALYLCASSLAGPFTGELFFGEGSRLTVL.

This chain links TRBV6-5 with TRBJ2-7, with 7 nucleotides matching TRBD1. The CDR3 consists of 13 residues. Germline V lookup: CDR1 MNHEY, CDR2 SVGAGI. Trimming removed 5 bases from V and 4 bases from J; junction bases left unmatched: 5. The DNA of the CDR3 is TGTGCCAGCAGTCACAGGGGCAGTTACGAGCAGTACTTC. This encodes CASSHRGSYEQYF.

Concerning this clone: The junction shows a germline mismatch at one end, possibly a read error. The genes are TRBV25-1 and TRBJ1-1, with 10 positions matching TRBD1. Germline loops: CDR1 MGHDK, CDR2 SYGVNS. There are 14 residues in the CDR3. The CDR3 coding sequence is TGTGCCAGCAGTATGACAGGGGGCGACACTGAAACTTTCTTT. Protein: CASSMTGGDTETFF.

This clone was picked up one time. The V gene is TRBV10-1, the J gene TRBJ2-1; TRBD2 matches at 9 bases. V was clipped by 9 bases and J by 12 bases; unmatched bases: 12. This CDR3 has 13 residues. Germline assignment: CDR1 WNHNN and CDR2 SYGVQD (reference sequence). DNA of the CDR3: TGCGCCAGTGGGACTAGCAACAATGAAGTGCAGTTCTTC. This codes for CASGTSNNEVQFF.

The gene calls are TRBV10-2 and TRBJ2-3, with D possibly matching TRBD2 (6 bases). Per germline, CDR1 WSHSY and CDR2 SAAADI. This CDR3 is 14 amino acids long. V was trimmed by 5 bases and J by 3 bases, leaving 12 bases between them. The CDR3 loop reads CASSLWGETDTQYF. CDR3 in DNA: TGCGCCAGCAGTCTCTGGGGGGAGACAGATACGCAGTATTTT.

The CDR3 loop is CASSVPGGNTEAFF. CDR3 nucleotide sequence: TGTGCCAGCAGCGTACCAGGGGGGAACACTGAAGCTTTCTTT. The rearrangement uses TRBV9 and TRBJ1-1; 7 bases match TRBD1. Trimming at V came to 1 base and at J to 1 base, leaving 1 base not matched to a gene. Germline CDR1 reads SGDLS; CDR2 reads YYNGEE. CDR3 length equals 14 residues. The full variable domain, its missing parts supplied by reference TRBV9 and TRBJ1-1, is DSGVTQTPKHLITATGQRVTLRCSPRSGDLSVYWYQQSLDQGLQFLIQYYNGEERAKGNILERFSAQQFPDLHSELNLSSLELGDSALYFCASSVPGGNTEAFFGQGTRLTVV.